The entry below gives a single TCR beta chain sequence along with its context. This clonotype was detected once. Its binding antigen is unknown. It has no much larger one-base neighbor in the sample; base qualities were not kept. Evidence from a single read is weak. From its cysteine to its phenylalanine, the CDR3 spans 14 amino acids. The read is trimmed to its CDR3 DNA, 42 bases read in frame from base 1. The germline V gene encodes CDR1 LGHDT and CDR2 YNNKEL (reference sequence). V and J lose 1 base and 2 bases, and a span of 6 bases separates them. These data originate in a study of human T cells and chemical hapten exposure (dated by TCRdb to the early 2020s). About the study as a whole: For sensitization, 2% DPC in acetone was applied to a 2 cm by 2 cm area of upper inner arm skin. The mostly female patient cohort included alopecia areata with under or over 50% scalp involvement, alopecia totalis and alopecia universalis. Blood samples were taken from patients before sensitization (week 0) and at 2, 6 and about 24 weeks after DPC sensitization. Patch testing on the upper back used Finn chambers containing 0.01% DPC, with scoring done after 6 days according to International Contact Dermatitis Research Group standards. Libraries were pooled for sequencing, and variation in per-sample TCR yields was attributed mainly to small differences in library volumes within the pool. Throughout the study period of 20 to 30 weeks, patients also received therapeutic DPC doses to the scalp every week. Twenty-nine alopecia patients provided blood for TCR sequencing at one to four time points (pre-sensitization, 2, 6 and 24 weeks). The study tracked peripheral blood TCR repertoire changes in vivo during primary and secondary sensitization to the hapten diphenylcyclopropenone (DPC) in alopecia patients.

This specimen's time point label, interpreted: pre-sensitization, week 0. What the treatment or condition label conveys for this sample: therapeutic diphenylcyclopropenone sensitization with weekly scalp DPC. At every patch-test visit, the blood draw took place before the patch test was put on. Patients were eligible if aged 18 to 70, diagnosed with alopecia and judged suitable for DPC therapy, and pregnant patients were excluded. Total RNA was isolated from unfractionated whole blood collected in Tempus Blood RNA tubes. The receptor library was made with RACE. Sequencing was carried out with a NextSeq 500. Library preparation attached unique molecular identifiers to individual cDNA molecules for quantitative, reproducible TCR counting. From each blood RNA sample, both TCR alpha and TCR beta chains were sequenced. As for the original processing: A median of about 100,000 TCRs per sample was observed, with a range of roughly 20,000 to 700,000. V, J and CDR3 annotation of the TCR reads was carried out using the Decombinator software suite. For PS versus PT1 abundance plots, all samples were subsampled to the same number of TCRs (28,000). TCRs were defined as expanded if absent before sensitization and observed at least eight times at the 2-week time point. TCRdb cleaned the public reads at Q25 with fastp, built clones with MiXCR and kept in-frame beta chains. Under each unique CDR3 protein, matching rows form one entry showing the most common genes and DNA. TCRdb's processing, not the authors', yielded these V and J calls. The sample profile shows 65,000 to 90,000 distinct CDR3 sequences; roughly 15% of them were found once. The ten largest clonotypes hold about 4.9% of the sample.

Study-wide findings and limitations: Compared with pre-sensitization or healthy control sets, expanded TCRs formed significantly more large CDR3 similarity clusters, which is consistent with antigen-driven responses. Repeated subsampling changed both the strength of the expansion versus patch-test correlation and the threshold at which the correlation became significant. Patch test score correlated positively with the number of PT1 expanded TCRs, reaching significance at thresholds 8, 16 and 32 but not at 4. Because every patient had alopecia, a presumed autoimmune disease, the patients' immune response might differ from that of healthy individuals. DPC sensitization did not change the number of TCRs with a frequency above 1 in 1000, and there was no evidence of changes in global repertoire structure.

The receptor comes from a woman in her 50s with alopecia areata. Some clones in this sample may be carry-over from other donors' samples. Rearrangement joined TRBV3-1 to TRBJ1-3; tentative D gene TRBD1, with 5 bases matching. This material consisted of whole blood, taken in connection with sensitization to the hapten diphenylcyclopropenone (DPC). The CDR3 region has the sequence CASSQVGAGNTIYF. At the DNA level, the sequence is TGTGCCAGCAGCCAAGTAGGGGCTGGAAACACCATATATTTT.